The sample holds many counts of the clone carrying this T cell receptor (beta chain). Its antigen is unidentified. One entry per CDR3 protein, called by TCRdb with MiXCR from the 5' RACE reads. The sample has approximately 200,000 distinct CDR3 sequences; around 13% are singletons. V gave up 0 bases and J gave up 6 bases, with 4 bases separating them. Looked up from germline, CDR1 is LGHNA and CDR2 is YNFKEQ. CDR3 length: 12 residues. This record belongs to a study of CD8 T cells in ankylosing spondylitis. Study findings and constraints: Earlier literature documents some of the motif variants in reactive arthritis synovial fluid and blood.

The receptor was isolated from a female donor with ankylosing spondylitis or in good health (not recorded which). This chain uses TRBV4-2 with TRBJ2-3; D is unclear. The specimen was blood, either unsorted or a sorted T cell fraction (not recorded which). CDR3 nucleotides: TGTGCCAGCAGCCAAGATTTGGATACGCAGTATTTT. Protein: CASSQDLDTQYF.